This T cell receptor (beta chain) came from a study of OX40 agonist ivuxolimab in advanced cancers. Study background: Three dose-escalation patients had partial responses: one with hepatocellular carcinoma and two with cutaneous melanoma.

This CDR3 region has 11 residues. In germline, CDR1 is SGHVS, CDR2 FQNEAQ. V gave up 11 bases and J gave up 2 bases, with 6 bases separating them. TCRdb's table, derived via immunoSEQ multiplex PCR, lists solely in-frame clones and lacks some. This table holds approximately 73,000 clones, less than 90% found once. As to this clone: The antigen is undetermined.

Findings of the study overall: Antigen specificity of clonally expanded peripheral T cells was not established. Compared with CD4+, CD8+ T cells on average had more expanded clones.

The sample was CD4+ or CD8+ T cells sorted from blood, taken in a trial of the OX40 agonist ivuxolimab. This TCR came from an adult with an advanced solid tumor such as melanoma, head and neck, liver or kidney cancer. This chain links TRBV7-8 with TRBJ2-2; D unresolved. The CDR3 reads CAFKNTGELFF. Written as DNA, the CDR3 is TGTGCCTTCAAAAACACCGGGGAGCTGTTTTTT.